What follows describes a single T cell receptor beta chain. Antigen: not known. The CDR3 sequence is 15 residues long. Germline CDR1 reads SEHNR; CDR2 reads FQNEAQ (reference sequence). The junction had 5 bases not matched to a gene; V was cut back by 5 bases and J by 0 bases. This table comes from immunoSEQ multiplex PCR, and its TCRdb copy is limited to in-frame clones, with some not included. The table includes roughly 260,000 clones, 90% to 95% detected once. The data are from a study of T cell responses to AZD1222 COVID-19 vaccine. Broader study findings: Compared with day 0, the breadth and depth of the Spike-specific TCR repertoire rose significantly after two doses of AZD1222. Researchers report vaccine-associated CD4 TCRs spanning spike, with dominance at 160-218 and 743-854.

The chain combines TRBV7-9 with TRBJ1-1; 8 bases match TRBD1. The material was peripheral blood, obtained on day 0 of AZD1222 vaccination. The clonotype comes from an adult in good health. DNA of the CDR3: TGTGCCAGCAGCGTGGCAGGGGGCATGAACACTGAAGCTTTCTTT. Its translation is CASSVAGGMNTEAFF.